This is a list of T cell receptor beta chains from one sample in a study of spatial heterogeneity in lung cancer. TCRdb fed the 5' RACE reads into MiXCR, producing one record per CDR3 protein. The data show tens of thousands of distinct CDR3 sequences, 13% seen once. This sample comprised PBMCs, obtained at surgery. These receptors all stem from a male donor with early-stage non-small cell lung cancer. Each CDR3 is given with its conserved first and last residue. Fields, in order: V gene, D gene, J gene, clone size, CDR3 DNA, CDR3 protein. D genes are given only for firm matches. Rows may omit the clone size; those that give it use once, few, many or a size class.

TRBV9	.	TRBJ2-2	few	TGTGCCAGCAGCGTCTACTCCGGGGAGCTGTTTTTT	CASSVYSGELFF
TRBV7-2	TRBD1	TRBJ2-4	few	TGTGCCAGCAGCTTAGGGGCGGACAGGGTTCAGTACTTC	CASSLGADRVQYF
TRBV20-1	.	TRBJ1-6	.	TGCAGTGCTGGAACCCCCTTGACGGTAGCTCGGAATTCACCCCTCCACTTT	CSAGTPLTVARNSPLHF
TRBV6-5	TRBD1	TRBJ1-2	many	TGTGCCAGCAGTGAAGACAGGGTCTATGGCTACACCTTC	CASSEDRVYGYTF
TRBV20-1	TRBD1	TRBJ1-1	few	TGCAGTGCTAGTAGCGGGACAGACAACACTGAAGCTTTCTTT	CSASSGTDNTEAFF
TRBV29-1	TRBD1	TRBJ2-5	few	TGCAGCGTCGAAAGGACAGGAGAGACCCAGTACTTC	CSVERTGETQYF
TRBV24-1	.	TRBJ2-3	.	TGTGCCACCTGTGATCCGACCCGGGCAGATACGCAGTATTTT	CATCDPTRADTQYF
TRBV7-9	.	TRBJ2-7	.	TGTGCCAGCACCAGTCCGAGCTCCTACGAGCAGTACTTC	CASTSPSSYEQYF
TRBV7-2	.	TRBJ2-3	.	TGTGCCAGCACCCTCGGTCAGCGGAACACAGATACGCAGTATTTT	CASTLGQRNTDTQYF
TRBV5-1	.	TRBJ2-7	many	TGCGCCAGCAGCTTGGCCCTCGCGGCCTACGAGCAGTACTTC	CASSLALAAYEQYF
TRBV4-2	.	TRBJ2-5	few	TGTGCCAGCAGCCAACTAGATCAAGAGACCCAGTACTTC	CASSQLDQETQYF
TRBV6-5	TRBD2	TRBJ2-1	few	TGTGCCAGCAGTTCTCTAGCGGGGAGCTCCTACAATGAGCAGTTCTTC	CASSSLAGSSYNEQFF
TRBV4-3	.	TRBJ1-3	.	TGCGCCAGCAGCCGTGGATCAGGGACTGGAAACACCATATATTTT	CASSRGSGTGNTIYF
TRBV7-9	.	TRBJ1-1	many	TGTGCCAGCAGCTCGTGGGGGGCTAAGGCTGAAGCTTTCTTT	CASSSWGAKAEAFF
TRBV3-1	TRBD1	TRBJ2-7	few	TGTGCCAGCAGTGACAGGGGGATCGAGCAGTACTTC	CASSDRGIEQYF
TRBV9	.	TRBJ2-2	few	TGTGCCAGCAGCGTAGCTGGTAGCGTGAACACCGGGGAGCTGTTTTTT	CASSVAGSVNTGELFF
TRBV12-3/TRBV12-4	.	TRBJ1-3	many	TGTGCCAGCAGACCTCAGGGCAGTCAAGGAAACACCATATATTTT	CASRPQGSQGNTIYF